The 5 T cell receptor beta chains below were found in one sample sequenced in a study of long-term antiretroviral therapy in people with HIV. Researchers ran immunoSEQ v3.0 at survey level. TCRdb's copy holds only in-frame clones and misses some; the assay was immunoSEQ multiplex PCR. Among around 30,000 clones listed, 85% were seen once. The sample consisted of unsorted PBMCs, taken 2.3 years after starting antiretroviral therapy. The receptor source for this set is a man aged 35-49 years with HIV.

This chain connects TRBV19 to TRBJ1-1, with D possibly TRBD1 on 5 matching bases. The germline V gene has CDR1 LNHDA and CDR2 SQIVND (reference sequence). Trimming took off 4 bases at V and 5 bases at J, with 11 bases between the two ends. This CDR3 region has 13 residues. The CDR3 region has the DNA TGTGCCAGTAGTACCCAGGGATCTACTGAAGCTTTCTTT. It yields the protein CASSTQGSTEAFF.

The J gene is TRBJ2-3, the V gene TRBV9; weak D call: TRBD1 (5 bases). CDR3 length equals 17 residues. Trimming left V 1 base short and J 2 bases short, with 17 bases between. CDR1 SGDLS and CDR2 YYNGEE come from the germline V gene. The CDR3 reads CASSVSPRTTDTDTQYF. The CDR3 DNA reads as TGTGCCAGCAGCGTAAGCCCTAGGACAACCGACACAGATACGCAGTATTTT.

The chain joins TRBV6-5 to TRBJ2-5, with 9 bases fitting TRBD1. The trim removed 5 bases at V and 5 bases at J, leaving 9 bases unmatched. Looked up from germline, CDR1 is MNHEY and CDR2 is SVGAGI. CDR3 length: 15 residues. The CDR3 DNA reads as TGTGCCAGCAGTCGCGGACAGGGGCCTTTGGAGACCCAGTACTTC. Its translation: CASSRGQGPLETQYF.

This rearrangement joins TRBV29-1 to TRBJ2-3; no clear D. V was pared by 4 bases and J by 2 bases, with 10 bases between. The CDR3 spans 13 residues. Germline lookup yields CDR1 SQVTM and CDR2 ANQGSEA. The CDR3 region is CSVVPQTTDTQYF. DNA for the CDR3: TGCAGCGTTGTGCCCCAGACCACAGATACGCAGTATTTT.

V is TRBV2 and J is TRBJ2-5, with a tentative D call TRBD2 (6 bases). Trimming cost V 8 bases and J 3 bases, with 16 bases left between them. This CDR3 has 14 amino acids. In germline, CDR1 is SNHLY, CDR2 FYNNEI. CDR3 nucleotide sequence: TGTGCCAGCGACCCGGGACTGGGGGAAGAGACCCAGTACTTC. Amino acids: CASDPGLGEETQYF.